This T cell receptor (beta chain) was identified during a study of blood T cell repertoires in COVID-19. Overall study context: Acute and convalescent COVID-19 samples came from the United States, Italy and Spain. Sources were T cells, B-cell-depleted T cells, or PBMCs; the material itself was cDNA or gDNA.

Seattle participants joined during active infection and were tracked over time. In the original processing: Amplifying reference gene primers gave estimates of nucleated cell counts. Assay: immunoSEQ multiplex PCR; the TCRdb copy retains only in-frame clones and omits some. The V and J calls and clone size are taken from that table; D and trimming were inferred from the DNA. The sample has under 250,000 clones; approximately 90% are singletons. V gave up 6 bases and J gave up 2 bases, with 16 bases separating them. The CDR3 is 15 residues long. Germline V CDR1 and CDR2: MRHNA, SNTAGT. The sample consisted of peripheral blood. V and J are TRBV6-4 and TRBJ1-2, with D maybe TRBD1 (5 bases). The TCR comes from a man aged 55 to 70 with COVID-19, enrolled during active disease. CDR3 protein: CASRPSGLANYGYTF. CDR3 nucleotides: TGTGCCAGCAGGCCCTCAGGGTTAGCAAACTATGGCTACACCTTC.